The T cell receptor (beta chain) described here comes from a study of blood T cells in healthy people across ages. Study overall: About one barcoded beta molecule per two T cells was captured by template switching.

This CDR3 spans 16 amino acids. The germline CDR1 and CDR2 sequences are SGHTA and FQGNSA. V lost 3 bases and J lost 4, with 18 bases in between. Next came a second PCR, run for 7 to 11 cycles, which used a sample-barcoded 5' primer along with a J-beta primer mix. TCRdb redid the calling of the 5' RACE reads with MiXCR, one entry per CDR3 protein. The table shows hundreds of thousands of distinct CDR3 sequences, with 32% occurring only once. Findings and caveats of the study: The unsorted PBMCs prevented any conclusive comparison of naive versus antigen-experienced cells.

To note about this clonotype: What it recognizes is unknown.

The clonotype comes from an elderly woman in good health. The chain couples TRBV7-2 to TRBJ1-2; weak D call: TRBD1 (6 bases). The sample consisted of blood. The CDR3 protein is CASSLSTGFGGYGYTF. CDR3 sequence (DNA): TGTGCCAGCAGCTTGTCCACAGGGTTTGGGGGCTATGGCTACACCTTC.